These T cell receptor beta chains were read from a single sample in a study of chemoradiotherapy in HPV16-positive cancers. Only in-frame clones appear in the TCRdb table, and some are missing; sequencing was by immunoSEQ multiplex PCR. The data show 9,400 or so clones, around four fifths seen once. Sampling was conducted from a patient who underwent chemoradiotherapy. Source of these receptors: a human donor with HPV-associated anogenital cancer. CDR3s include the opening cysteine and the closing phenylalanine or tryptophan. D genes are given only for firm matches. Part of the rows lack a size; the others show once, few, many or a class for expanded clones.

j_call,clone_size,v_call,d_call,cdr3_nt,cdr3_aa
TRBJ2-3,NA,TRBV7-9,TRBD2,TGTGCCAGCAGCGAGGGGACTAGCGGTGGGCAGTATTTT,CASSEGTSGGQYF
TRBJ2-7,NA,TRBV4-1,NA,TGCGCCAGCAGCCAAGAACGAGGGACCTACGAGCAGTACTTC,CASSQERGTYEQYF
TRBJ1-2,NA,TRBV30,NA,TGTGCCTGGAGTTTGGTGGGTGGCTACACCTTC,CAWSLVGGYTF
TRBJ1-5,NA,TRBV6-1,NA,TGTGCCAGCAGTTCGGGGCGCCATAGCAATCAGCCCCAGCATTTT,CASSSGRHSNQPQHF
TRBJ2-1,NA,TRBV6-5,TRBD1,TGTGCCACCCAACCCCCGACAGGGAGACAGAGTGAGCAGTTCTTC,CATQPPTGRQSEQFF
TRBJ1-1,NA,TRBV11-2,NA,TGTGCCAGCAGCTTAGATGAAGGGGTCTCTAACACTGAAGCTTTCTTT,CASSLDEGVSNTEAFF
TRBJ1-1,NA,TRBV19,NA,TGTGCCACCCGGGAGGGCTTAGAGAACACTGAAGCTTTCTTT,CATREGLENTEAFF
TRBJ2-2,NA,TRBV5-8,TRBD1,TGTGCCAGCAGCTTACAGGGGTATGGCACCGGGGAGCTGTTTTTT,CASSLQGYGTGELFF
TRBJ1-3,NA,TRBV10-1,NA,TGCGCCAGCAGTGTCATCGGCTCTGGAAACACCATATATTTT,CASSVIGSGNTIYF
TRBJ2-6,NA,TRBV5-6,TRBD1,TGTGCCAGCAGCCCACAGGGGTTCGGCGGGGCCAACGTCCTGACTTTC,CASSPQGFGGANVLTF
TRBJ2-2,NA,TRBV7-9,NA,TGTGCCAGCAGCTTCGGCAGGTCGAACACCGGGGAGCTGTTTTTT,CASSFGRSNTGELFF
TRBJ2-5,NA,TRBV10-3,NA,TGTGCCATCGGTTTAGGAGAGACCCAGTACTTC,CAIGLGETQYF
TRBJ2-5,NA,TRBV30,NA,TGTGCCTGGGGTCGGGAGACCCAGTACTTC,CAWGRETQYF
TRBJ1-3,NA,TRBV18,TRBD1,TGTGCCAGCTCACCAGACAGGGGGCATGTTGGAAACACCATATATTTT,CASSPDRGHVGNTIYF
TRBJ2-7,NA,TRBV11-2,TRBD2,TGTGCCAGCAGTTACCATAGCGGGGGTGCCTACGAGCAGTACTTC,CASSYHSGGAYEQYF
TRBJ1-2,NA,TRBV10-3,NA,TGTGCCATCAACGACATCGAGGGCTACACCTTC,CAINDIEGYTF
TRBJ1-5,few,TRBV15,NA,TGTGCCACCAGCAGAGCCTCGGGGCAGCCCCAGCATTTT,CATSRASGQPQHF